This is a list of T cell receptor beta chains from one sample in a study of tumor and adjacent non-tumor tissue in lung cancer. TCRdb re-derived calls from the multiplex PCR reads in MiXCR, one entry per CDR3 protein. Of around 60,000 distinct CDR3 sequences listed, about 61% are singletons. Sample: distant non-tumor lung tissue. All receptors derive from a man between 65 and 80 years old with non-small cell lung cancer. Each CDR3 is given with its conserved first and last residue. The order of the fields is D gene, J gene, V gene, clone size, CDR3 protein, CDR3 DNA. The D gene is left open where the match is weak. Clone sizes are given selectively: once, few, many, or a class where the clone is expanded.

- | TRBJ2-5 | TRBV6-5 | many | CASSPSPSGETQYF | TGTGCCAGCAGTCCTTCCCCCTCGGGGGAGACCCAGTACTTC
- | TRBJ1-1 | TRBV11-2 | - | CASGSMAGNTEAFF | TGTGCCAGCGGCTCCATGGCGGGGAACACTGAAGCTTTCTTT
TRBD2 | TRBJ2-5 | TRBV6-4 | - | CAYGEGMGVTQYF | TGCGCCTACGGGGAGGGGATGGGAGTGACCCAGTACTTC
TRBD2 | TRBJ2-7 | TRBV6-2/TRBV6-3 | - | CASSTFGGAAYEQYF | TGTGCCAGTAGTACCTTCGGGGGGGCAGCATACGAGCAGTACTTC
- | TRBJ2-1 | TRBV28 | few | CAIAGRRKVGSRVGNEQFF | TGTGCCATCGCCGGACGAAGAAAAGTGGGGTCCAGGGTTGGAAATGAGCAGTTCTTC
- | TRBJ1-1 | TRBV7-9 | many | CASSPGVAAMNTEAFF | TGTGCCAGCAGCCCGGGGGTGGCAGCGATGAACACTGAAGCTTTCTTT
- | TRBJ2-3 | TRBV11-2 | - | CTSCSGTLADTQYF | TGTACCAGCTGCTCCGGGACTCTTGCAGATACGCAGTATTTT
- | TRBJ2-7 | TRBV30 | many | CAWSAGVYEQYF | TGTGCCTGGAGTGCGGGGGTTTACGAGCAGTACTTC
TRBD2 | TRBJ2-3 | TRBV2 | - | CASRKGRGSTDTQYF | TGTGCCAGCAGAAAGGGGAGGGGAAGCACAGATACGCAATATTTC
- | TRBJ1-6 | TRBV4-2 | many | CASSQEGGNSPLHF | TGTGCCAGCAGCCAAGAGGGGGGGAATTCACCCCTCCACTTT
- | TRBJ1-2 | TRBV30 | - | CAWSVSNYGYTF | TGTGCCTGGAGTGTGAGTAACTATGGCTACACCTTC
TRBD2 | TRBJ2-7 | TRBV5-4 | - | CASSLGPSGYEQYF | TGTGCCAGCAGCTTAGGACCTAGCGGCTACGAGCAGTACTTC
- | TRBJ2-3 | TRBV16 | - | CASSLGWWWIDQPQYF | TGTGCCAGCAGCCTAGGATGGTGGTGGATTGATCAGCCCCAGTATTTT
- | TRBJ2-7 | TRBV10-1 | - | CASSGRQGGEQHF | TGCGCCAGCAGTGGCCGACAGGGAGGCGAGCAGCACTTC
- | TRBJ1-5 | TRBV21-1 | few | CASTGTGQEPQHF | TGTGCCAGCACCGGGACCGGACAAGAGCCCCAGCATTTT
- | TRBJ2-5 | TRBV29-1 | - | CSVEDTSRYHQEIQYF | TGCAGCGTTGAAGATACGTCCCGGTACCACCAAGAGATCCAGTACTTC
- | TRBJ1-1 | TRBV29-1 | - | CSAVGGANTEAFF | TGTAGCGCTGTCGGGGGAGCGAACACTGAAGCTTTCTTT
TRBD1 | TRBJ2-7 | TRBV4-1 | - | CTSRTTGPPYEQYF | TGCACCAGCAGAACGACAGGGCCGCCCTACGAGCAGTACTTC
- | TRBJ2-7 | TRBV5-1 | - | CASSLARQVLRGYEQYF | TGCGCCAGCAGCTTGGCCCGACAGGTACTTAGGGGTTACGAGCAGTACTTC
- | TRBJ2-7 | TRBV6-6 | - | CASRGPGSLHEEYF | TGTGCCAGCCGGGGCCCAGGTTCCCTACATGAGGAGTACTTC
TRBD2 | TRBJ2-2 | TRBV4-1 | - | CSSSQGTSGSRDTGELFF | TGCTCCAGCAGCCAAGGGACTAGCGGGAGTCGGGACACGGGGGAGCTGTTTTTT
- | TRBJ2-3 | TRBV11-1 | - | CASSQDGGRADMQYF | TGTGCCAGCAGCCAAGACGGGGGGCGAGCAGATATGCAGTATTTT
- | TRBJ2-3 | TRBV7-9 | many | CASSRQGGRTDTQYF | TGTGCCAGCAGCAGACAGGGAGGCCGCACAGATACGCAGTATTTT
TRBD2 | TRBJ2-5 | TRBV4-2 | many | CASSQQSPGLAGGKETQYF | TGTGCCAGCAGCCAACAGAGCCCGGGACTAGCGGGGGGGAAAGAGACCCAGTACTTC